Below, 20 T cell receptor beta chains from the same sample are listed, as sequenced in a study of blood T cell repertoires in COVID-19 (dated by TCRdb to the early 2020s). Receptor amplification or capture employed the immunoSEQ multiplex PCR assay. Imported from immuneACCESS, the table was reduced by TCRdb to in-frame sequences with V and J called. These copies leave out some clones; in studies compared against another copy, an unresolved V gene accounts for under half, and the cause of the remainder is not known. This sample holds some 240,000 clones; roughly 87% were observed only once. Together, the top ten hold roughly 4.8% of the sample. Sequencing input: peripheral blood. The receptors derive from a woman in her thirties or forties who had recovered from COVID-19.

This sequence joins TRBV6-5 and TRBJ2-7; 7 bases line up with TRBD2. The ends lost 4 bases at V and 0 bases at J; junction bases unmatched: 3. The CDR3 is made up of 14 amino acids. Germline CDR1 and CDR2: MNHEY and SVGAGI. CDR3 sequence: CASSSKRDSYEQYF. CDR3 bases: TGTGCCAGCAGTTCGAAGCGGGACTCCTACGAGCAGTACTTC.

The chain joins TRBV11-2 to TRBJ2-2; 7 nucleotides match TRBD1. The CDR3 has 15 residues. The V gene end was trimmed by 2 bases and the J gene end by 1 base; junction bases not matched to a gene: 1. Germline CDR1 reads SGHAT; CDR2 reads FQNNGV. The CDR3 nucleotides read TGTGCCAGCAGCTTATGGGACAGGAACACCGGGGAGCTGTTTTTT. It encodes CASSLWDRNTGELFF.

V gene TRBV5-1 combines with J gene TRBJ1-2, with TRBD1 as a possible D gene (6 bases). Trimming removed 2 bases at V and 8 bases at J, with 13 bases between. Germline assignment: CDR1 SGHRS and CDR2 YFSETQ. CDR3 size: 13 residues. This CDR3 is CASSFSGASGYTF. CDR3 coding DNA: TGCGCCAGCAGCTTTTCAGGGGCTAGCGGCTACACCTTC. The full variable domain, in which reference TRBV5-1 and TRBJ1-2 provide the parts outside the CDR3, is KAGVTQTPRYLIKTRGQQVTLSCSPISGHRSVSWYQQTPGQGLQFLFEYFSETQRNKGNFPGRFSGRQFSNSRSEMNVSTLELGDSALYLCASSFSGASGYTFGSGTRLTVV.

V gene TRBV2 combines with J gene TRBJ2-3, with 7 nucleotides matching TRBD1. J gave up 4 bases and V 7 bases, and 5 bases lay outside the gene matches. The germline CDR1 and CDR2 sequences are SNHLY and FYNNEI. The CDR3 consists of 13 residues. The CDR3 DNA follows: TGTGCCAGCAACGAGGGGGCGGCAGATACGCAGTATTTT. Encoded protein: CASNEGAADTQYF.

This clone occurred once. The chain combines TRBV9 with TRBJ2-2; TRBD1 matches 7 bases. The germline gives CDR1 SGDLS, CDR2 YYNGEE. V lost 1 base, J lost 1 base, and 1 base stayed unmatched. The CDR3 covers 15 residues. CDR3 protein: CASSVRTGNTGELFF. CDR3 in DNA: TGTGCCAGCAGCGTAAGGACAGGGAACACCGGGGAGCTGTTTTTT.

The chain employs TRBV5-4 and TRBJ2-7; 9 nucleotides align to TRBD2. This CDR3 is 13 amino acids long. The germline V gene has CDR1 SGHNT and CDR2 YYREEE (reference sequence). The V and J ends lost 4 bases and 6 bases, in that order; junction bases with no gene match: 5. CDR3: CASSHRGGAEQYF. Written as DNA, the CDR3 is TGTGCCAGCAGCCACCGCGGGGGGGCCGAGCAGTACTTC.

V gene TRBV15 combines with J gene TRBJ2-1, with D possibly being TRBD1 (6 bases). This CDR3 spans 15 amino acids. V shed 5 bases and J shed 0 bases, with 11 bases lying between them. The germline V gene has CDR1 LNHNV and CDR2 YYDKDF (reference sequence). CDR3 amino acids: CATSGDRSSYNEQFF. The CDR3 nucleotides are TGTGCCACCAGCGGCGACAGGTCCTCCTACAATGAGCAGTTCTTC.

Here the CDR3 reads CASSESRGMNTEAFF. The CDR3 bases are TGTGCCAGCAGTGAATCACGGGGTATGAACACTGAAGCTTTCTTT. The chain links TRBV25-1 to TRBJ1-1; D unresolved. The germline V gene has CDR1 MGHDK and CDR2 SYGVNS. V gave up 1 base and J gave up 0 bases, with 9 bases separating them. The CDR3 is made up of 15 amino acids.

This chain uses TRBV18 with TRBJ2-7; 7 nucleotides match TRBD1. The CDR3 sequence is 15 residues long. Germline CDR1 KGHSH, CDR2 LQKENI. J gave up 4 bases and V 2 bases, and 8 bases lay outside the gene matches. The CDR3, as DNA: TGTGCCAGCTCACCAAAGGCAGGGGGTTCGTACGAGCAGTACTTC. It specifies CASSPKAGGSYEQYF.

Turning to this clone: Other DNA sequences of this sample code for an identical CDR3. The V and J genes are TRBV7-2 and TRBJ1-2, with TRBD1 as a possible D gene (6 bases). The CDR3 has 13 residues. The V and J ends lost 1 base and 6 bases respectively, with 9 bases between them. CDR1 is SGHTA and CDR2 is FQGNSA in the germline V gene. This chain's CDR3 is CASSLGRGNGYTF. CDR3 bases: TGTGCCAGCAGCTTAGGCAGGGGAAATGGCTACACCTTC.

Concerning this clone itself: In the same sample, other DNA sequences code for this CDR3. V and J are TRBV5-1 and TRBJ1-2; D unclear. The length of the CDR3 is 13 residues. V lost 0 bases and J 3 bases, leaving 6 bases between the germline ends. Per germline, CDR1 SGHRS and CDR2 YFSETQ. The CDR3 loop reads CASSLGRDYGYTF. The CDR3 bases are TGCGCCAGCAGCTTGGGGCGGGACTATGGCTACACCTTC.

The CDR3 region is CASSLTGTRGYTF. The CDR3 DNA reads as TGTGCCAGCAGTTTAACAGGGACGAGGGGCTACACCTTC. V and J are TRBV12-3 or TRBV12-4 and TRBJ1-2, with D perhaps matching TRBD1 (6 bases). The V and J ends lost 2 bases and 8 bases respectively, with 12 bases between them. This CDR3 contains 13 residues.

Points on this clone: Other DNA sequences within the sample encode an identical CDR3. The chain is built from TRBV9 and TRBJ1-3; D remains ambiguous. Germline assignment: CDR1 SGDLS and CDR2 YYNGEE. The CDR3 length is 15 residues. Trimming stripped 0 bases from V and 0 bases from J, with 7 bases between. CDR3 bases: TGTGCCAGCAGCGTAGGTTCGGTCTCTGGAAACACCATATATTTT. Protein product: CASSVGSVSGNTIYF. Full variable domain (remainder filled in from reference TRBV9 and TRBJ1-3): DSGVTQTPKHLITATGQRVTLRCSPRSGDLSVYWYQQSLDQGLQFLIQYYNGEERAKGNILERFSAQQFPDLHSELNLSSLELGDSALYFCASSVGSVSGNTIYFGEGSWLTVV.

The rearrangement links TRBV6-1 to TRBJ2-1; a weak D match, TRBD2 (5 bases). The germline CDR1 and CDR2 sequences are MNHNS and SASEGT. V lost 2 bases and J 6 bases, leaving 11 bases between the germline ends. The CDR3 extends over 14 amino acids. In nucleotides, the CDR3 is TGTGCCAGCAGTGAATTTGTAGGGAGCAATGAGCAGTTCTTC. This gives the protein CASSEFVGSNEQFF.

The chain recombines TRBV3-1 (or the pseudogene TRBV3-2) with TRBJ1-2; D remains ambiguous. The CDR3 sequence is 12 residues long. Germline V gives CDR1 LGHDT, CDR2 YNNKEL (reference sequence). V lost 3 bases to trimming and J lost 4 bases, with 6 bases between them. DNA for the CDR3: TGTGCCAGCAGCCAGGAGTCCTATGGCTACACCTTC. Residues: CASSQESYGYTF.

V gene TRBV6-5 combines with J gene TRBJ1-2, with 7 bases fitting TRBD1. The CDR3 totals 14 residues. The V and J ends lost 5 bases and 7 bases, in that order; junction bases with no gene match: 10. In germline, CDR1 is MNHEY, CDR2 SVGAGI. CDR3 bases: TGTGCCAGCAGTCTATCGGGACAGAGTCCTGGCTACACCTTC. Protein sequence: CASSLSGQSPGYTF.

The V and J genes are TRBV12-3 or TRBV12-4 and TRBJ2-3, with 7 bases identical to TRBD2. The V and J ends lost 8 bases and 4 bases, in that order; junction bases with no gene match: 3. CDR3 length: 12 amino acids. Here the CDR3 DNA reads TGTGCCAGCGGGAGGGCCGCAGATACGCAGTATTTT. Its translation is CASGRAADTQYF.

V and J are TRBV6-5 and TRBJ2-1; 7 bases match TRBD2. There are 12 residues in the CDR3. Trimming took 6 bases from V and 7 from J; bases not matched to a gene: 3. Germline values: CDR1 MNHEY, CDR2 SVGAGI. CDR3 DNA: TGTGCCAGCAGGCTGGGGGGGAATGAGCAGTTCTTC. It codes for CASRLGGNEQFF.

The chain couples TRBV5-1 to TRBJ2-1, with 11 bases aligning to TRBD1. Germline V lookup: CDR1 SGHRS, CDR2 YFSETQ. Trimming cost V 0 bases and J 7 bases; bases outside gene matches: 6. The CDR3 runs to 16 residues. The CDR3 is CASSLVAGTGGNEQFF. CDR3 sequence (DNA): TGCGCCAGCAGCTTGGTCGCCGGGACAGGGGGTAATGAGCAGTTCTTC.

The chain combines TRBV4-1 with TRBJ1-6; D gene ambiguous. Germline CDR1 and CDR2: MGHRA and YSYEKL. The CDR3 is 16 residues long. V was trimmed by 0 bases and J by 5 bases, leaving 11 bases between them. The CDR3 spells CASSQDEGSHNSPLHF. The CDR3 bases are TGCGCCAGCAGCCAAGATGAGGGCAGTCATAATTCACCCCTCCACTTT.